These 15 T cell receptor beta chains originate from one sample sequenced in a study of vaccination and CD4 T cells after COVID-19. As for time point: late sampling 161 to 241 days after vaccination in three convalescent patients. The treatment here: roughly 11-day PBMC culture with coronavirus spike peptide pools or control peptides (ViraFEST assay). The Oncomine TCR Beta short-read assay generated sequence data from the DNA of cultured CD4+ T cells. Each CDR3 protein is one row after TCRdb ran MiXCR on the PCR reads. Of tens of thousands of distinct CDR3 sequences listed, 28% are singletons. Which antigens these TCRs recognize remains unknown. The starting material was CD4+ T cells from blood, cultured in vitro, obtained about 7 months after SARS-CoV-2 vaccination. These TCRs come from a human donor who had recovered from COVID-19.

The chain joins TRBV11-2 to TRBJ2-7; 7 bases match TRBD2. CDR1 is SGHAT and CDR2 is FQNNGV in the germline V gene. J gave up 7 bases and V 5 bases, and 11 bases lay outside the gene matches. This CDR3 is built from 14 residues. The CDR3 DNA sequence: TGTGCCAGCAGCCGCGGGGGTCGGGGGTTGGAGCAGTACTTC. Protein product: CASSRGGRGLEQYF. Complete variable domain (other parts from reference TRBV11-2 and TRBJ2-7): EAGVAQSPRYKIIEKRQSVAFWCNPISGHATLYWYQQILGQGPKLLIQFQNNGVVDDSQLPKDRFSAERLKGVDSTLKIQPAKLEDSAVYLCASSRGGRGLEQYFGPGTRLTVT.

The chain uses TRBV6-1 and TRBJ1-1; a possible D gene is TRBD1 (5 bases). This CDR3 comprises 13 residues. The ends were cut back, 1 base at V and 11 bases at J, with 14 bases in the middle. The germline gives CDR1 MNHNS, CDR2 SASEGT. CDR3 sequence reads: CASSEVLGDLAFF. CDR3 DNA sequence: TGTGCCAGCAGTGAAGTATTGGGGGATTTGGCTTTCTTT.

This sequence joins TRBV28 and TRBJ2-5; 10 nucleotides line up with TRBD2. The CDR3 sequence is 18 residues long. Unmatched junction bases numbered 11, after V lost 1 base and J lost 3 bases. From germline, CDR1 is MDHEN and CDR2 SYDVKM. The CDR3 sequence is CASSLFLAGVSLKETQYF. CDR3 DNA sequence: TGTGCCAGCAGTTTATTCCTAGCGGGAGTCAGTTTGAAAGAGACCCAGTACTTC.

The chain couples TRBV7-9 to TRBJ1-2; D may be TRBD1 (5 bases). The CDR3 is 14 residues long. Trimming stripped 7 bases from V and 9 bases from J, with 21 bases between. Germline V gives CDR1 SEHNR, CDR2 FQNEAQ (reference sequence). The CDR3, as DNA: TGTGCCAGCACCTGGGGGAGGGAGTCGGGACGCTACACCTTC. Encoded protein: CASTWGRESGRYTF.

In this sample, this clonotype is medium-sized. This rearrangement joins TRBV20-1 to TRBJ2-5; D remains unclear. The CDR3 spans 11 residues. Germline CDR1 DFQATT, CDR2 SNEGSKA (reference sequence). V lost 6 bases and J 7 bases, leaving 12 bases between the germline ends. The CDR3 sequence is CSARVDGTQYF. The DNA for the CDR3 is TGCAGTGCCCGGGTGGACGGGACCCAGTACTTC.

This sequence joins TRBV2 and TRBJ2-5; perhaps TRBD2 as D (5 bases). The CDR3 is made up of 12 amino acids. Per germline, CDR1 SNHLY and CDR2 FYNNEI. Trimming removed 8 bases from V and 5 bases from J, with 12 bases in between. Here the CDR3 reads CASGGYSETQYF. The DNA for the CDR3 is TGTGCCAGCGGAGGTTACTCGGAGACCCAGTACTTC.

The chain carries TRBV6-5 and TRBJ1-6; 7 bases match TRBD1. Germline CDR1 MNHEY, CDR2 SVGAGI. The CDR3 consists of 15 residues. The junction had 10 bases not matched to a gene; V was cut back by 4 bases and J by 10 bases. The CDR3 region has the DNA TGTGCCAGCAGTTGGGAAGGGACAGCAGACTCACCCCTCCACTTT. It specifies CASSWEGTADSPLHF.

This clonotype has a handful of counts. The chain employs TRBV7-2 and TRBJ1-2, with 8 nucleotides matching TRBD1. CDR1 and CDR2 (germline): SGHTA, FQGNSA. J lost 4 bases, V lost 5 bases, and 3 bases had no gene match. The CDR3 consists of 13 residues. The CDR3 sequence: CASSPGTGYGYTF. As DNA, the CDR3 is TGTGCCAGCAGCCCCGGGACAGGCTATGGCTACACCTTC.

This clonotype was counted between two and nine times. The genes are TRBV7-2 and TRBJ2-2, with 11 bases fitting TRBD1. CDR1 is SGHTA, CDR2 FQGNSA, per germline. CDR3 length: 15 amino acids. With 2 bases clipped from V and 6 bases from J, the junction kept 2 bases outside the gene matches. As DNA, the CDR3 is TGTGCCAGCAGCTTATTGGGACAGGGGGCCGGGGAGCTGTTTTTT. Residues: CASSLLGQGAGELFF.

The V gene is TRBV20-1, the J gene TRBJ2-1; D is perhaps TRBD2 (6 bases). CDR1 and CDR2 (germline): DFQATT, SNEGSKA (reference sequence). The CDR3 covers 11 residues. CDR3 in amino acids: CGVGGNNEQFF. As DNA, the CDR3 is TGCGGGGTAGGCGGGAACAATGAGCAGTTCTTC.

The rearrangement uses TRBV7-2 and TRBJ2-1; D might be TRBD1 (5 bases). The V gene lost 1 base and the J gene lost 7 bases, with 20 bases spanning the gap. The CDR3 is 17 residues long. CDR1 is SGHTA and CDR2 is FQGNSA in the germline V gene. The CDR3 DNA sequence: TGTGCCAGCAGCTTAGACGAAAGGAACCAGGGCTGGAATGAGCAGTTCTTC. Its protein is CASSLDERNQGWNEQFF.

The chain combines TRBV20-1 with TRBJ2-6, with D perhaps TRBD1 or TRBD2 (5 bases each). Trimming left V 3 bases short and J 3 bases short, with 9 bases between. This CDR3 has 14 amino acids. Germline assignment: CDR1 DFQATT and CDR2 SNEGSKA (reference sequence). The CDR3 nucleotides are TGCAGTGCTAGGGGGGTTGGTGGGGCCAACGTCCTGACTTTC. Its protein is CSARGVGGANVLTF.

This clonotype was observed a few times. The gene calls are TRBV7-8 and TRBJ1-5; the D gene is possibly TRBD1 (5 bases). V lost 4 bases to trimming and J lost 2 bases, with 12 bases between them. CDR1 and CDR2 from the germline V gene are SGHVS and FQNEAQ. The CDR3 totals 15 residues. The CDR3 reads CASSYRDRRNQPQHF. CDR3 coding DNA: TGTGCCAGCAGCTACCGGGACCGCCGCAATCAGCCCCAGCATTTT.

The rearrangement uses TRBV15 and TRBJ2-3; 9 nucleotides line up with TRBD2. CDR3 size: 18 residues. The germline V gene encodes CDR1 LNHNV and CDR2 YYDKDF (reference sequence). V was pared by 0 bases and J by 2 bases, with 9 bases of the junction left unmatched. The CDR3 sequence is CATSREGLAYLNTDTQYF. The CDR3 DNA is TGTGCCACCAGCAGAGAGGGACTAGCCTACTTAAACACAGATACGCAGTATTTT.

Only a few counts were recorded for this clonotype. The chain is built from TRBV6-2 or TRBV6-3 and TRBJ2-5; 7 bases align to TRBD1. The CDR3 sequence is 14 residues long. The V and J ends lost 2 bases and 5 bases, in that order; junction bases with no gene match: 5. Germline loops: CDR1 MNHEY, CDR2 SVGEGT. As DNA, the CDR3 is TGTGCCAGCAGTTACCGGACAGGCTGGGAGACCCAGTACTTC. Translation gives CASSYRTGWETQYF.